The clone carrying this TCR delta chain has just a few counts. A far larger clone is just one base off, so this is likely a read error. Other nucleotide sequences in the sample specify the same CDR3. These data come from a study of γδ T cells in repeated Plasmodium falciparum infection. TCRdb used CATT to re-call clones from the multiplex PCR reads. The data show tens of thousands of delta-chain clones, approximately 0.96% seen once. Germline loops: CDR1 TSWWSYY, CDR2 QGS. This CDR3 is built from 18 residues. Gammadelta T cells were flow-sorted from PBMC into Vgamma9/Vdelta2+ and Vdelta2-negative populations for bulk analysis.

The J gene went uncalled, whereas the V gene is TRDV1; the DNA was not used to check the table's D call, TRDD3. This receptor was obtained from a pool of human donors (malaria-infected and uninfected, not separated). The sample was gamma-delta T cells from blood. The CDR3: CALGELILRLGGTDKLIF. The CDR3 DNA follows: TGTGCTCTTGGGGAACTAATCCTACGTCTGGGGGGGACCGATAAGCTCATCTTT.